The TCR beta chain under discussion was sequenced for a study of shared clonotypes between healthy human individuals. Findings and limits, study-wide: In a handful of donors, around 4.5% of naive CD4 clonotypes appeared in common. The authors sampled blood alone, and tissue repertoires likely differ.

On this clone itself: Its specificity is not known.

CDR3 length: 14 residues. CDR1 LNHNV and CDR2 YYDKDF come from the germline V gene (reference sequence). V gave up 6 bases and J gave up 5 bases, with 14 bases separating them. Only in-frame clones appear in the TCRdb table, and some are missing; sequencing was by immunoSEQ multiplex PCR. The profile shows fewer than 700,000 clones, around 95% of them singletons. Naive CD8 cells comprised CD45RO-negative, CCR7-positively selected cells, excluding terminally differentiated effector memory CD45RA+ cells. This clonotype was obtained from a woman between 25 and 40 years old in good health. This chain connects TRBV15 to TRBJ1-5; maybe TRBD1 (5 bases). The sequenced sample was naive CD8+ T cells sorted from blood. In nucleotides, the CDR3 is TGTGCCACCAGGTGGGGACTGGGGGATCAGCCCCAGCATTTT. Translation: CATRWGLGDQPQHF.